This section outlines one T cell receptor beta chain sequence together with its context. Using immunoSEQ multiplex PCR, the repertoire was profiled, and TCRdb retains in-frame clones only, with some absent. The sample holds about 110,000 clones, around 89% seen once. The CDR3 spans 12 residues. CDR1 is MNHEY, CDR2 SMNVEV, per germline (reference sequence). The V gene lost 6 bases and the J gene lost 1 base, with 4 bases spanning the gap. This sample stems from a study of control samples from healthy donors and cancer patients. The receptor's source is a woman between 50 and 59 years old in good health. This chain joins TRBV27 and TRBJ2-1; no clear D gene. Material for sequencing was blood. The chain's CDR3 is CASRGSYNEQFF. The CDR3 bases are TGTGCCAGCAGGGGATCCTACAATGAGCAGTTCTTC.